What follows describes a single T cell receptor (beta chain). Its matching antigen is unknown. This sample was taken from a study of cytomegalovirus exposure and HLA in healthy donors. Looking at the study overall: In an earlier analysis, 90 million to 120 million unique TCR beta sequences were found from some 180 million T cells. General study points: When analyzed later, a missense DCLRE1C variant was found to be linked to TCR beta V- and J-gene trimming. In an earlier analysis, most TCR beta V segments were productive about 87% or about 30% of the time. Rates of TCR association differed by HLA locus in a later analysis, with DRB1 highest and HLA-C lowest.

This CDR3 is built from 15 residues. CDR1 MNHEY and CDR2 SVGAGI come from the germline V gene. Trimming took 5 bases from V and 7 from J; bases not matched to a gene: 6. Primers: 60 Vbeta forward and 13 Jbeta reverse. Clones were read by immunoSEQ multiplex PCR, and TCRdb kept only the in-frame ones, dropping some. Among 100,000 to 150,000 clones listed, around four fifths were seen once. The receptor comes from a man in his forties in good health and CMV-seronegative. V usage is TRBV6-5 and J usage is TRBJ1-6, with TRBD1 matching 9 bases. Sequenced input: PBMCs. The CDR3 nucleotides read TGTGCCAGCAGTCGTGGGACAGGGAAAAATTCACCCCTCCACTTT. Protein: CASSRGTGKNSPLHF.